The 24 T cell receptor beta chains below all came from one sample that was sequenced in a study of radiotherapy plus CTLA-4 blockade in lung cancer. The method was immunoSEQ multiplex PCR; TCRdb's version includes in-frame clones alone and lacks a portion of them. The data contain more than 75,000 clones, about 87% of them singletons. The source material was peripheral blood, sampled from a patient treated with radiotherapy plus ipilimumab. Receptors were obtained from a human donor with non-small cell lung cancer who had stable disease on radiotherapy plus ipilimumab.

The chain has TRBV5-1 and TRBJ2-7, with 13 nucleotides matching TRBD2. Germline trimming cut 0 bases from V and 6 bases from J; bases unmatched to any gene: 0. This CDR3 has 14 amino acids. The germline V gene encodes CDR1 SGHRS and CDR2 YFSETQ. DNA for the CDR3: TGCGCCAGCAGCTTGGGGACTAGCGGGGGCGAGCAGTACTTC. This encodes CASSLGTSGGEQYF.

This clone was observed a single time. The chain recombines TRBV28 with TRBJ1-5; no definite D call. This CDR3 comprises 15 residues. The ends were cut back, 8 bases at V and 1 base at J, with 15 bases in the middle. Germline lookup yields CDR1 MDHEN and CDR2 SYDVKM. The CDR3 sequence is CASGPVGNSNQPQHF. DNA for the CDR3: TGTGCCAGCGGACCCGTAGGGAACAGCAATCAGCCCCAGCATTTT.

CDR3 bases: TGTGCCAGCAGCTTAAACCCGTTTCGGGGGGATACGCAGTATTTT. This codes for CASSLNPFRGDTQYF. V is TRBV11-2 and J is TRBJ2-3; D may be TRBD2 (6 bases). This CDR3 spans 15 amino acids. Germline assignment: CDR1 SGHAT and CDR2 FQNNGV. The ends were cut back, 2 bases at V and 6 bases at J, with 15 bases in the middle.

The genes are TRBV7-6 and TRBJ2-2; D is uncertain. The CDR3 sequence is 14 residues long. Germline V gene sequence: CDR1 SGHVS, CDR2 FNYEAQ. The V and J ends lost 5 bases and 1 base respectively, with 8 bases between them. CDR3 DNA sequence: TGTGCCAGCAGCACCCTCAAGAACACCGGGGAGCTGTTTTTT. Translation: CASSTLKNTGELFF.

This clone was observed a few times. The chain links TRBV28 to TRBJ2-3; tentative D call: TRBD2 (5 bases). The length of the CDR3 is 11 residues. The V gene lost 5 bases and the J gene lost 9 bases, with 9 bases spanning the gap. The V gene's germline CDR1 is MDHEN and CDR2 SYDVKM. As DNA, the CDR3 is TGTGCCAGCAGTGAGGGTCTAACGCAGTATTTT. Its protein is CASSEGLTQYF.

The chain links TRBV6-1 to TRBJ2-1, with 8 bases aligning to TRBD2. The CDR3 loop spans 13 amino acids. Germline loops: CDR1 MNHNS, CDR2 SASEGT. V trimming: 6 bases; J trimming: 5 bases; junction bases outside the gene matches: 3. The CDR3, as DNA: TGTGCCAGCAGCCCAGCGGGGGACAATGAGCAGTTCTTC. It encodes CASSPAGDNEQFF.

The V and J genes are TRBV7-7 and TRBJ2-2; a weak D match, TRBD1 (5 bases). V was pared by 2 bases and J by 4 bases, with 14 bases between. CDR1 is SSHAT, CDR2 FNYEAQ, per germline (reference sequence). The CDR3 runs 16 residues. Here the CDR3 reads CASSLNAPTVTGELFF. The CDR3, as DNA: TGTGCCAGCAGCTTAAATGCCCCGACAGTCACCGGGGAGCTGTTTTTT. Filled out from reference TRBV7-7 and TRBJ2-2, the complete variable domain reads GAGVSQSPRYKVTKRGQDVTLRCDPISSHATLYWYQQALGQGPEFLTYFNYEAQPDKSGLPSDRFSAERPEGSISTLTIQRTEQRDSAMYRCASSLNAPTVTGELFFGEGSRLTVL.

This chain links TRBV7-9 with TRBJ1-1; 8 bases fit TRBD1. This CDR3 is built from 15 residues. The J segment lost 1 base and the V segment lost 1 base, leaving 2 bases of the junction unmatched. Germline CDR1 reads SEHNR; CDR2 reads FQNEAQ (reference sequence). CDR3 in amino acids: CASSLVGTGNTEAFF. CDR3 bases: TGTGCCAGCAGCTTAGTTGGGACAGGGAACACTGAAGCTTTCTTT. Together with reference TRBV7-9 and TRBJ1-1, the CDR3 gives the full variable domain: DTGVSQNPRHKITKRGQNVTFRCDPISEHNRLYWYRQTLGQGPEFLTYFQNEAQLEKSRLLSDRFSAERPKGSFSTLEIQRTEQGDSAMYLCASSLVGTGNTEAFFGQGTRLTVV.

This chain joins TRBV19 and TRBJ1-1; perhaps TRBD1 as D (5 bases). The germline gives CDR1 LNHDA, CDR2 SQIVND (reference sequence). The CDR3 has 15 amino acids. V was pared by 0 bases and J by 10 bases, with 18 bases between. The DNA of the CDR3 is TGTGCCAGTAGTATAGATGTTGGGACCCTCGGGACAGCTTTCTTT. Its translation is CASSIDVGTLGTAFF. The full variable domain, rest sourced from reference TRBV19 and TRBJ1-1, is DGGITQSPKYLFRKEGQNVTLSCEQNLNHDAMYWYRQDPGQGLRLIYYSQIVNDFQKGDIAEGYSVSREKKESFPLTVTSAQKNPTAFYLCASSIDVGTLGTAFFGQGTRLTVV.

CDR3 amino acids: CAWRLAGVTDTQYF. The CDR3 bases are TGTGCCTGGAGACTAGCGGGAGTCACAGATACGCAGTATTTT. The chain couples TRBV30 to TRBJ2-3, with 11 bases matching TRBD2. This CDR3 spans 14 amino acids. Germline V gives CDR1 GTSNPN, CDR2 SVGIG (reference sequence). Trimming at V came to 3 bases and at J to 2 bases, leaving 1 base not matched to a gene.

The genes are TRBV5-1 and TRBJ1-1; D remains unclear. The CDR3 loop spans 14 amino acids. Trimming stripped 6 bases from V and 4 bases from J, with 16 bases between. Germline V lookup: CDR1 SGHRS, CDR2 YFSETQ. Here the CDR3 DNA reads TGCGCCAGCACCCCTGGGCCTCCTAGCACTGAAGCTTTCTTT. It translates to CASTPGPPSTEAFF.

This rearrangement joins TRBV13 to TRBJ1-1, with a weak D call TRBD1 (5 bases). CDR1 is PRHDT, CDR2 FYEKMQ, per germline (reference sequence). CDR3 length: 15 residues. V dropped 5 bases and J dropped 3 bases, with 16 bases sitting between them. The CDR3 coding sequence is TGTGCCAGCAGCCCCTATAGGGGAAGGGACACTGAAGCTTTCTTT. It is translated as CASSPYRGRDTEAFF.

The V and J genes are TRBV30 and TRBJ2-7, with no clear D. The germline CDR1 and CDR2 sequences are GTSNPN and SVGIG (reference sequence). This CDR3 region has 11 residues. V was clipped by 5 bases and J by 3 bases, with 8 bases between them. The CDR3 here is CAWGTIYEQYF. The CDR3 DNA sequence: TGTGCCTGGGGAACCATCTACGAGCAGTACTTC. Looking up the rest from reference TRBV30 and TRBJ2-7 gives the full variable domain: SQTIHQWPATLVQPVGSPLSLECTVEGTSNPNLYWYRQAAGRGLQLLFYSVGIGQISSEVPQNLSASRPQDRQFILSSKKLLLSDSGFYLCAWGTIYEQYFGPGTRLTVT.

The CDR3 nucleotides read TGTGCCACCAGCAGAGACCCGATGCAAGAGACCCAGTACTTC. It codes for CATSRDPMQETQYF. The chain employs TRBV15 and TRBJ2-5; D is unresolved. The V end was cut by 0 bases, the J end by 2 bases, with 7 bases between. Germline loops: CDR1 LNHNV, CDR2 YYDKDF (reference sequence). The CDR3 sequence is 14 residues long.

The chain combines TRBV2 with TRBJ1-2, with D tentatively TRBD1 (6 bases). Trimming pared 7 bases from V and 7 bases from J, leaving 16 bases between. CDR1 is SNHLY and CDR2 is FYNNEI in the germline V gene. The CDR3 consists of 13 residues. DNA for the CDR3: TGTGCCAGCATCCCGACAGGAGCTCGTGGCTACACCTTC. Translated, it gives CASIPTGARGYTF. The entire variable domain, with the rest obtained from reference TRBV2 and TRBJ1-2, is as follows: EPEVTQTPSHQVTQMGQEVILRCVPISNHLYFYWYRQILGQKVEFLVSFYNNEISEKSEIFDDQFSVERPDGSNFTLKIRSTKLEDSAMYFCASIPTGARGYTFGSGTRLTVV.

The V call is TRBV10-3, the J call TRBJ2-7; 11 bases line up with TRBD2. V lost 2 bases, J lost 7 bases, and 7 bases stayed unmatched. Germline V gene sequence: CDR1 ENHRY, CDR2 SYGVKD. The CDR3 runs to 15 residues. CDR3 residues: CAISETGSGRGEQYF. For the CDR3, the DNA is TGTGCCATCAGTGAGACGGGTAGCGGGAGGGGTGAGCAGTACTTC.

The rearrangement joins TRBV29-1 to TRBJ1-5, with 10 positions matching TRBD1. This CDR3 region has 14 residues. CDR1 is SQVTM and CDR2 is ANQGSEA in the germline V gene. J lost 1 base, V lost 6 bases, and 3 bases had no gene match. CDR3 nucleotide sequence: TGCAGCGTGGGGGGACAGGGGAGCAATCAGCCCCAGCATTTT. Amino acids: CSVGGQGSNQPQHF.

The chain combines TRBV27 with TRBJ1-4; 7 nucleotides match TRBD1. The germline CDR1 and CDR2 sequences are MNHEY and SMNVEV (reference sequence). The CDR3 has 16 residues. J gave up 3 bases and V 3 bases, and 7 bases lay outside the gene matches. CDR3 in amino acids: CASSLGQNGANEKLFF. In DNA, the CDR3 is TGTGCCAGCAGTTTGGGACAGAATGGGGCTAATGAAAAACTGTTTTTT.

The chain has TRBV21-1 and TRBJ1-5. TRBV21-1 is annotated as a pseudogene. The CDR3 sequence is 15 residues long. The DNA of the CDR3 is TGTGCCAGCAGCAAAAAGCGGGGCCCGACAGGAGAATGGCATTTT. Its protein is CASSKKRGPTGEWHF.

The chain joins TRBV7-8 to TRBJ2-7; weak D call: TRBD1 (6 bases). V lost 5 bases and J 5 bases, leaving 10 bases between the germline ends. CDR1 and CDR2 (germline): SGHVS, FQNEAQ. The length of the CDR3 is 12 residues. The CDR3 DNA reads TGTGCCAGCAGCCGGAACAGGGACGAGCAGTACTTC. Translation: CASSRNRDEQYF.

The chain uses TRBV7-9 and TRBJ2-3, with 10 positions matching TRBD2. The CDR3 consists of 18 residues. The ends lost 8 bases at V and 0 bases at J; junction bases unmatched: 14. The germline V gene encodes CDR1 SEHNR and CDR2 FQNEAQ (reference sequence). For the CDR3, the DNA is TGTGCCAGCGGTCCTAGCGGGGGTTTAATCTCTAGCACAGATACGCAGTATTTT. It codes for CASGPSGGLISSTDTQYF.

This clone was detected once. This chain connects TRBV6-5 to TRBJ2-7; 7 bases map to TRBD1. With V trimmed by 5 bases and J by 5 bases, 9 bases remained unmatched. Germline-derived CDR1 and CDR2 are MNHEY and SVGAGI. The length of the CDR3 is 14 residues. CDR3 coding DNA: TGTGCCAGCAGTACGACAGGGATGATCCACGAGCAGTACTTC. This translates into CASSTTGMIHEQYF.

The sample holds one count of this clone. V gene TRBV7-3 combines with J gene TRBJ1-2; tentatively, D is TRBD1 (6 bases). Trimming removed 5 bases at V and 2 bases at J, with 18 bases between. This CDR3 has 16 residues. Germline V gene data show CDR1 as SGHTA and CDR2 as FQGTGA. The CDR3 DNA is TGTGCCAGCAGCCCTCAGGGGCAGGCACCCAACTATGGCTACACCTTC. Translation: CASSPQGQAPNYGYTF.

V is TRBV6-5 and J is TRBJ1-6; tentatively, D is TRBD1 (5 bases). Germline lookup yields CDR1 MNHEY and CDR2 SVGAGI. The CDR3 runs to 15 residues. V lost 0 bases and J 8 bases, leaving 11 bases between the germline ends. Written as DNA, the CDR3 is TGTGCCAGCAGTTACTCACGTGGGGCGGATTCACCCCTCCACTTT. Its protein is CASSYSRGADSPLHF.